This T cell receptor beta chain comes out of a study of T cell responses to AZD1222 COVID-19 vaccine. Using immunoSEQ multiplex PCR, the repertoire was profiled, and TCRdb retains in-frame clones only, with some absent. The table lists 95,000 to 150,000 clones, 89% of them singletons. The CDR3 extends over 13 amino acids. CDR1 and CDR2 (germline): SGHNT, YENEEA. With 3 bases removed from V and 1 base from J, the gap between germline ends came to 6 bases. The sample was peripheral blood, taken on day 0 of AZD1222 vaccination. The rearrangement uses TRBV11-3 and TRBJ2-5, with a weak D call TRBD1 (5 bases). This clonotype was sampled from an adult in good health. The CDR3: CASSLTVQETQYF. The CDR3 coding sequence is TGTGCCAGCAGCTTGACAGTCCAAGAGACCCAGTACTTC.